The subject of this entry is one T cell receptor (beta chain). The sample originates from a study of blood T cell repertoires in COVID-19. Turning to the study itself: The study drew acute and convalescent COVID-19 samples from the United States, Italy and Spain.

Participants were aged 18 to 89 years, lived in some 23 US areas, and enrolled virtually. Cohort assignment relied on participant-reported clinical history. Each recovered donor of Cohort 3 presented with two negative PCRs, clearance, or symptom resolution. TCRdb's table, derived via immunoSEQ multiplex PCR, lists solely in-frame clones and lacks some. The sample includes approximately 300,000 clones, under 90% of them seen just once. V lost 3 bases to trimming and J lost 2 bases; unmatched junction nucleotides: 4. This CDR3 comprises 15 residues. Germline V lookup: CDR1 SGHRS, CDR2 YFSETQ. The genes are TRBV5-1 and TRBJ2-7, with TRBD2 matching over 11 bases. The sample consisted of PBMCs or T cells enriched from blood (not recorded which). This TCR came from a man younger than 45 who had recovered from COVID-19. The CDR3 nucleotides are TGCGCCAGCAGCTCCGGGACTAGCGGACCCTACGAGCAGTACTTC. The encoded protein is CASSSGTSGPYEQYF.